This T cell receptor beta chain comes out of a study of T cell responses to AZD1222 COVID-19 vaccine. Repertoires were generated with immunoSEQ multiplex PCR, while TCRdb's copy carries only in-frame clones and drops some. The sample gives around 100,000 clones, about 83% of which show up once; 15% to 20% is in the top ten. As for this clone: Antigen: not known.

Study-level findings and limits: Baseline testing showed seropositivity in only six or seven AZD1222 recipients.

The germline V gene has CDR1 KGHDR and CDR2 SFDVKD. The V and J ends lost 4 bases and 5 bases, in that order; junction bases with no gene match: 9. CDR3 length: 16 amino acids. V and J are TRBV24-1 and TRBJ1-2; 10 bases align to TRBD1. The sequence was obtained from an adult in good health. Here the sequenced sample was peripheral blood, taken on day 0 of AZD1222 vaccination. CDR3 DNA: TGTGCCACCAGTGAAGAGACAGGGGGCTCCCTATATGGCTACACCTTC. Its translation: CATSEETGGSLYGYTF.